One sample yielded the 6 T cell receptor beta chains listed below, sequenced in a study of molecular identifiers for immune sequencing clone quantification. TCRdb processed the PCR reads anew with MiXCR; each CDR3 protein has one entry. The sample yields around 320,000 distinct CDR3 sequences, roughly 24% seen once. Material: naive CD8+ T cells from blood, with Jurkat cell RNA spiked in. The subset is: FACS-sorted CD8+CD4-CCR7+CD45RA+ naive T cells. These receptors all come from a human donor in good health. Some libraries in this study had Jurkat cell RNA spiked in.

This clonotype was found a few times. The rearrangement joins TRBV29-1 to TRBJ2-7, with 7 bases that match TRBD1. This CDR3 contains 12 residues. Trimming removed 7 bases from V and 4 bases from J; junction bases left unmatched: 7. Germline V CDR1 and CDR2: SQVTM, ANQGSEA. The CDR3 DNA reads TGCAGCGCTGAGGGGGCGAGGTACGAGCAGTACTTC. Translating it yields CSAEGARYEQYF.

This chain connects TRBV6-1 to TRBJ2-5, with D possibly being TRBD2 (5 bases). V was trimmed by 8 bases and J by 4 bases, leaving 20 bases between them. The CDR3 sequence is 15 residues long. Germline V lookup: CDR1 MNHNS, CDR2 SASEGT. The CDR3 coding sequence is TGTGCCAGCGTTCCAGATCGTGTTGCGGGAGAGACCCAGTACTTC. It is translated as CASVPDRVAGETQYF.

This clonotype was recorded at least ten times. The gene calls are TRBV6-5 and TRBJ2-7; D possibly corresponds to TRBD2 (6 bases). The germline gives CDR1 MNHEY, CDR2 SVGAGI. V was trimmed by 4 bases and J by 7 bases, leaving 17 bases between them. The CDR3 spans 14 residues. The CDR3 nucleotides read TGTGCCAGCAGTTCCTACGGATCCGGGGGAGAGCAGTACTTC. It translates to CASSSYGSGGEQYF.

The chain couples TRBV2 to TRBJ2-3; 14 bases line up with TRBD2. Trimming removed 1 base from V and 7 bases from J; junction bases left unmatched: 4. CDR1 is SNHLY and CDR2 is FYNNEI in the germline V gene. The CDR3 runs to 16 residues. This CDR3 is CASSEGLAGGQYTQYF. The CDR3 DNA reads TGTGCCAGCAGTGAAGGACTAGCGGGGGGGCAGTATACGCAGTATTTT. Full variable domain (rest looked up from reference TRBV2 and TRBJ2-3): EPEVTQTPSHQVTQMGQEVILRCVPISNHLYFYWYRQILGQKVEFLVSFYNNEISEKSEIFDDQFSVERPDGSNFTLKIRSTKLEDSAMYFCASSEGLAGGQYTQYFGPGTRLTVL.

A word on this clonotype: One end of the junction is discordant with germline, which a read error may explain. The chain uses TRBV9 and TRBJ2-4, with TRBD2 as a possible D gene (5 bases). Germline CDR1 and CDR2: SGDLS and YYNGEE. This CDR3 has 13 residues. The CDR3 loop reads CASSVDGQAIQYF. The DNA of the CDR3 is TGTGCCAGTAGCGTAGACGGGCAGGCCATTCAGTACTTC.

As for this clonotype: A read error may produce the germline difference seen at one junction end. The chain has TRBV28 and TRBJ2-7; a weak D match, TRBD2 (5 bases). The length of the CDR3 is 14 residues. Germline V gene sequence: CDR1 MDHEN, CDR2 SYDVKM. As DNA, the CDR3 is TGTGCCAGCAGTTTAATGCGGCCCTCGGCCGAGCGGTGCTTC. It is translated as CASSLMRPSAERCF.